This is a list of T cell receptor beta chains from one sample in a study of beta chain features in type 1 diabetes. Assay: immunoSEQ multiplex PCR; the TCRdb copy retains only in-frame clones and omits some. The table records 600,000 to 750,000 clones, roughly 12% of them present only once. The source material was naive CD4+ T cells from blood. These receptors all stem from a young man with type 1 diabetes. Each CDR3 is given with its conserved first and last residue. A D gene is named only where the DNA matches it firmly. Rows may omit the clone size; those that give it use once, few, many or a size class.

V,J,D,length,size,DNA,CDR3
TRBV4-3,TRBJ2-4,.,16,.,TGCGCCAGCAGCCGGGAAGATCGGGGTACCCAAAACATTCAGTACTTC,CASSREDRGTQNIQYF
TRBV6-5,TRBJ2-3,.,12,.,TGTGCCAGCAGATCTATGGGAGATACGCAGTATTTT,CASRSMGDTQYF
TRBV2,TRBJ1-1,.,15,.,TGTGCCAGCAGTGACATGGGGGGCAGGGACACTGAAGCTTTCTTT,CASSDMGGRDTEAFF
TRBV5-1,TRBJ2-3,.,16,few,TGCGCCAGCAGACAAACTTCGATTGTCGGGACAGATACGCAGTATTTT,CASRQTSIVGTDTQYF
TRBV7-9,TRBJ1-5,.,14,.,TGTGCCAGCAGCTTAAGCAGGGAAGATCAGCCCCAGCATTTT,CASSLSREDQPQHF
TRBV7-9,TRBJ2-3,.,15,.,TGTGCCAGCAGCTTAGCCCTCCGGGACCCAGATACGCAGTATTTT,CASSLALRDPDTQYF
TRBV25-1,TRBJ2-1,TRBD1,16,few,TGTGCCAGCAGTGAACCCCCAGGGGGACCCTACAATGAGCAGTTCTTC,CASSEPPGGPYNEQFF
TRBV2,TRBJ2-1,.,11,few,TGTGCCAGCATTGGACTTAATGAGCAGTTCTTC,CASIGLNEQFF
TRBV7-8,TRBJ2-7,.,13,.,TGTGCCAGCAGCTCCCCTGTCTCGTGGCGCTTCCACTTC,CASSSPVSWRFHF
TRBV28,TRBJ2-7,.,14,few,TGTGCCAGCTCGGGAACGGTGAATCCTCTCGAGCAGTACTTC,CASSGTVNPLEQYF
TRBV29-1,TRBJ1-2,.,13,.,TGCAGCGTTGACTCAGGACTGCGCTATGGCTACACCTTC,CSVDSGLRYGYTF
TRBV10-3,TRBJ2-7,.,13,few,TGTGCCATCAGTGAGAACAGAAACTACGAGCAGTACTTC,CAISENRNYEQYF
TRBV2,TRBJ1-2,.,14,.,TGTGCCAGCAGTCCTCAGGGAGCTAACTATGGCTACACCTTC,CASSPQGANYGYTF
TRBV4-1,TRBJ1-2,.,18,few,TGCGCCAGCAGCCAAGATCGAGCGTCGGGGGCGACGAACTATGGCTACACCTTC,CASSQDRASGATNYGYTF
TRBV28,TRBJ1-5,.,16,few,TGTGCCAGCAGTTCCCTCCGGGACACCGGCAATCAGCCCCAGCATTTT,CASSSLRDTGNQPQHF
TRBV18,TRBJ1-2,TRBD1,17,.,TGTGCCAGCTCACCCTGGGCAGGGGGAACCACTAACTATGGCTACACCTTC,CASSPWAGGTTNYGYTF
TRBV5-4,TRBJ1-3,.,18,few,TGTGCCAGCAGCTTGGATCCCTTAGGAGTTAACTCTGGAAACACCATATATTTT,CASSLDPLGVNSGNTIYF
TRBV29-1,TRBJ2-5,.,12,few,TGCAGCGTCGGGGAGAACCAAGAGACCCAGTACTTC,CSVGENQETQYF
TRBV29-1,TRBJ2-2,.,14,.,TGCAGCGTTGAAAAACAGTTGAACACCGGGGAGCTGTTTTTT,CSVEKQLNTGELFF
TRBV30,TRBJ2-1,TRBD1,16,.,TGTGCCTGGAGTGAAGGTGGGACAGGGACCTACAATGAGCAGTTCTTC,CAWSEGGTGTYNEQFF
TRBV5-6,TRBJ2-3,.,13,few,TGTGCCAGCAACCCGATGGTTACAGATACGCAGTATTTT,CASNPMVTDTQYF
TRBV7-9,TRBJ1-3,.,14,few,TGTGCCAGCAGCTTCCGAACACCTGGAAACACCATATATTTT,CASSFRTPGNTIYF
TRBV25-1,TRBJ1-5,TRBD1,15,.,TGTGCCAGCAGCCCGGGACAGGGGGCAGGTCAGCCCCAGCATTTT,CASSPGQGAGQPQHF
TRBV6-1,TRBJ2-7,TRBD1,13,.,TGTGCCACCTGGACAGGGGAGTCCTACGAGCAGTACTTC,CATWTGESYEQYF
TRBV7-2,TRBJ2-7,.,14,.,TGTGCCAGCAGCTCGTGGACGGGCTCCTACGAGCAGTACTTC,CASSSWTGSYEQYF
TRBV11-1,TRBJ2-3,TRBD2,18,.,TGTGCCAGCAGCTTAGCGAAGTGGCGGGGGGGCCAGACAGATACGCAGTATTTT,CASSLAKWRGGQTDTQYF
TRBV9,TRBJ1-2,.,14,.,TGTGCCAGCAGCGTAGATGGGACCTCGGGTGGCTACACCTTC,CASSVDGTSGGYTF
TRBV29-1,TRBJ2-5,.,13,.,TGCAGCGTTCAGGCTAGCGCACAAGAGACCCAGTACTTC,CSVQASAQETQYF
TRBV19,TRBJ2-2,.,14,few,TGTGCCAGTAGTATAGTAGGGGCTACCGGGGAGCTGTTTTTT,CASSIVGATGELFF
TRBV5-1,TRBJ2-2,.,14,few,TGCGCCAGCAGTCCACAGGGAAACACCGGGGAGCTGTTTTTT,CASSPQGNTGELFF
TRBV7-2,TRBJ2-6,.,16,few,TGTGCCAGCAGCCAATCCCTCCAGCCTGCCTCCAACGTCCTGACTTTC,CASSQSLQPASNVLTF
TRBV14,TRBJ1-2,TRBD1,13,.,TGTGCCAGCAGCGGACGGACAGGCGATGGCTACACCTTC,CASSGRTGDGYTF
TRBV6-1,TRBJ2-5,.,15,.,TGTGCCAGCAGTTTCGGGACGGGGGCCCAAGAGACCCAGTACTTC,CASSFGTGAQETQYF
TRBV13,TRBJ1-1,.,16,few,TGTGCCAGCAGCCGAGAGCGACCGACAGAGAACACTGAAGCTTTCTTT,CASSRERPTENTEAFF
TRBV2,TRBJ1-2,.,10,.,TGTGCCAGCGGGAACTATGGCTACACCTTC,CASGNYGYTF
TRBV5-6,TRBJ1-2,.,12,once,TGTGCCAGCAGCTTAGTAGGGTATGGCTACACCTTC,CASSLVGYGYTF
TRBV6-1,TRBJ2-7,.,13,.,TGTGCCACCGAAGTGGGACGATTCTACGAGCAGTACTTC,CATEVGRFYEQYF
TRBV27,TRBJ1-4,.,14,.,TGTGCCAGCAGTAGACAGCTAACTAATGAAAAACTGTTTTTT,CASSRQLTNEKLFF
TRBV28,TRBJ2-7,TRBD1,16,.,TGTGCCAGCAGTTTATATCGGACAGGGTTGGCCTACGAGCAGTACTTC,CASSLYRTGLAYEQYF
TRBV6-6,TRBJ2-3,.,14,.,TGTGCCAGCAGTTACAGGCAGGAGGGAGATACGCAGTATTTT,CASSYRQEGDTQYF
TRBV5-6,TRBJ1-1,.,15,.,TGTGCCAGCAGTCCCCCGGGACCCCTGATCACTGAAGCTTTCTTT,CASSPPGPLITEAFF
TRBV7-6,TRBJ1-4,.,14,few,TGTGCCAGCAGCCTCAGGGGTGTGGGTGAAAAACTGTTTTTT,CASSLRGVGEKLFF
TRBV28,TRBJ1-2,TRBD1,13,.,TGTGCCAGCAGTTCGGACAGGGGCTATGGCTACACCTTC,CASSSDRGYGYTF
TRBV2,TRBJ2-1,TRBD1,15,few,TGTGCCAGCAGCCTCCGGACAGGGGAGGGCAATGAGCAGTTCTTC,CASSLRTGEGNEQFF
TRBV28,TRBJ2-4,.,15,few,TGTGCCAGCAGTTTATCCGAGCTAGCCAAAAACATTCAGTACTTC,CASSLSELAKNIQYF
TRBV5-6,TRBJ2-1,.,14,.,TGTGCCAGCAGCTTAATGGGGTCAGGTAATGAGCAGTTCTTC,CASSLMGSGNEQFF
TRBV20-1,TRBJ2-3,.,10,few,TGCAGTGCCAAACTTCATACGCAGTATTTT,CSAKLHTQYF
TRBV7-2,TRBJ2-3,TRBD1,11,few,TGTGCGACAGGGGGCGCAGATACGCAGTATTTT,CATGGADTQYF
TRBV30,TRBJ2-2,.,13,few,TGTGCCAGGATGGCGGGGAGTGGCGGGGAGCTGTTTTTT,CARMAGSGGELFF
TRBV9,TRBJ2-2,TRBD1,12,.,TGTGCCAGCAGCCCCAGGGGGCGGGAGCTGTTTTTT,CASSPRGRELFF
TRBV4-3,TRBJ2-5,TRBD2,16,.,TGCGCCAGCAGCCAGAGTTCCAGTTGGGGAGGGGAGACCCAGTACTTC,CASSQSSSWGGETQYF
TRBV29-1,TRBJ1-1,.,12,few,TGCAGCGTTGAGTCTCCTAACACTGAAGCTTTCTTT,CSVESPNTEAFF